These 7 T cell receptor beta chains originate from one sample sequenced in a study of vaccination and CD4 T cells after COVID-19. Treatment given: approximately 9-day PBMC culture with coronavirus spike peptide pools or control peptides (ViraFEST assay). Antigens of these TCRs are unknown. The Oncomine TCR Beta short-read assay was applied to DNA of cultured CD4+ T cells. Each CDR3 protein is one row after TCRdb ran MiXCR on the PCR reads. The sample has 12,000 to 15,000 distinct CDR3 sequences; roughly 39% are singletons. Sequencing used CD4+ T cells from blood, cultured in vitro. The receptors were gathered from a human donor who had recovered from COVID-19.

This clonotype was seen just once. The chain couples TRBV27 to TRBJ1-2; D uncertain. The V gene's germline CDR1 is MNHEY and CDR2 SMNVEV (reference sequence). V shed 5 bases and J shed 4 bases, with 11 bases lying between them. The CDR3 sequence is 13 residues long. The CDR3 DNA is TGTGCCAGCAGTCTGACTGGTCGCTATGGCTACACCTTC. Amino acids: CASSLTGRYGYTF.

Only a few counts were recorded for this clonotype. The chain uses TRBV20-1 and TRBJ1-1; D call uncertain. The CDR3 loop spans 12 amino acids. Trimming left V 3 bases short and J 1 base short, with 6 bases between. Germline lookup yields CDR1 DFQATT and CDR2 SNEGSKA (reference sequence). Here the CDR3 DNA reads TGCAGTGCTAGTGTCCGGAACACTGAAGCTTTCTTT. Translating it yields CSASVRNTEAFF.

The V gene is TRBV6-1, the J gene TRBJ2-3; no reliable D call. With 7 bases removed from V and 4 bases from J, the gap between germline ends came to 12 bases. From germline, CDR1 is MNHNS and CDR2 SASEGT. This CDR3 contains 13 residues. CDR3 loop: CASKGPGADTQYF. In DNA form, the CDR3 reads TGTGCCAGCAAGGGCCCTGGCGCAGATACGCAGTATTTT.

The CDR3 nucleotides read TGCGCCAGCAGCCTGGGGACAGGGGGCAGGAACACTGAAGCTTTCTTT. Amino acid sequence: CASSLGTGGRNTEAFF. This sequence joins TRBV4-1 and TRBJ1-1; 12 bases map to TRBD1. The CDR3 spans 16 residues. J gave up 1 base and V 4 bases, and 4 bases lay outside the gene matches. Per germline, CDR1 MGHRA and CDR2 YSYEKL.

This chain uses TRBV12-3 or TRBV12-4 with TRBJ2-1; D perhaps matches TRBD2 (7 bases). Trimming stripped 0 bases from V and 7 bases from J, with 13 bases between. This CDR3 has 15 residues. CDR3 in DNA: TGTGCCAGCAGTTTAGCGGGGGGGCCGTCGAATGAGCAGTTCTTC. Translation gives CASSLAGGPSNEQFF.

V gene TRBV18 combines with J gene TRBJ1-1; TRBD1 agrees at 8 bases. The V segment lost 4 bases and the J segment 5 bases; nucleotides outside the gene matches: 6. The CDR3 is 14 amino acids. CDR1 is KGHSH and CDR2 is LQKENI in the germline V gene. The CDR3 coding sequence is TGTGCCAGCTCACAGGGACAGGTAGGGACTGAAGCTTTCTTT. Translating it yields CASSQGQVGTEAFF. Supplemented by reference TRBV18 and TRBJ1-1, the full variable domain reads NAGVMQNPRHLVRRRGQEARLRCSPMKGHSHVYWYRQLPEEGLKFMVYLQKENIIDESGMPKERFSAEFPKEGPSILRIQQVVRGDSAAYFCASSQGQVGTEAFFGQGTRLTVV.

The chain has TRBV19 and TRBJ1-5; no firm D call. The germline V gene has CDR1 LNHDA and CDR2 SQIVND (reference sequence). V lost 7 bases and J lost 1, with 20 bases in between. The CDR3 runs to 17 residues. The CDR3 nucleotides are TGTGCCAGTAACCGGGCCCCGGGCGGGATGAGCAATCAGCCCCAGCATTTT. Amino acid sequence: CASNRAPGGMSNQPQHF. Based on the CDR3 plus reference TRBV19 and TRBJ1-5, the full variable domain is DGGITQSPKYLFRKEGQNVTLSCEQNLNHDAMYWYRQDPGQGLRLIYYSQIVNDFQKGDIAEGYSVSREKKESFPLTVTSAQKNPTAFYLCASNRAPGGMSNQPQHFGDGTRLSIL.